The count of the clone carrying this T cell receptor (beta chain) is one. Its antigen is not known. The treatment was: approximately 9-day PBMC culture with coronavirus spike peptide pools or control peptides (ViraFEST assay). The study sequenced cultured CD4+ T cell DNA using the Oncomine TCR Beta short-read assay. TCRdb used MiXCR to reprocess the PCR reads, holding one entry per CDR3 protein. In the table there are around 20,000 distinct CDR3 sequences, 44% of which are singletons. This sample is drawn from a study of vaccination and CD4 T cells after COVID-19. For the study at large: Cells were stimulated with overlapping spike peptides from SARS-CoV-2, HCoV-NL63, HCoV-OC43 and HCoV-229E.

This CDR3 spans 15 amino acids. Germline loops: CDR1 SGHAT, CDR2 FQNNGV. V lost 2 bases, J lost 3 bases, and 1 base stayed unmatched. V usage is TRBV11-2 and J usage is TRBJ2-3, with 11 nucleotides matching TRBD2. This sequence was found in a human donor who had recovered from COVID-19. This specimen was CD4+ T cells from blood, cultured in vitro, taken before SARS-CoV-2 vaccination. CDR3 sequence reads: CASSLRLAGTDTQYF. The CDR3 DNA is TGTGCCAGCAGCTTACGACTAGCGGGGACAGATACGCAGTATTTT.